Listed below are T cell receptor beta chains from one sample, sequenced in a study of T cell repertoires in cytomegalovirus infection. TCRdb used MiXCR to reprocess the reads, holding one entry per CDR3 protein. The table lists about 310,000 distinct CDR3 sequences, about 25% of them singletons. Their cognate antigens are unknown. This sample comprised cultured PBMCs, obtained from culture after CMV antigen stimulation. The receptor set was obtained from a human donor in good health (CMV status not recorded). Some clones in this sample may be carry-over from other donors' samples. The CDR3 runs from the conserved cysteine through the conserved F or W. Fields, in order: D gene, clone size, J gene, V gene, CDR3 protein, CDR3 DNA. The D gene is left open where the match is weak. For some rows the clone size is stated as once, few or many, or as a class when expanded; others skip it.

TRBD1 | NA | TRBJ1-5 | TRBV28 | CASSLRDRGPNQPQHF | TGTGCCAGCAGTTTACGGGACAGGGGACCTAATCAGCCCCAGCATTTT
NA | NA | TRBJ2-6 | TRBV19 | CATSATGANVLTF | TGTGCCACGTCGGCCACTGGGGCCAACGTCCTGACTTTC
TRBD1 | many | TRBJ2-5 | TRBV7-2 | CASSVTSGTGQETQYF | TGTGCCAGCAGCGTCACATCCGGGACAGGACAAGAGACCCAGTACTTC
NA | NA | TRBJ1-5 | TRBV19 | CASIGVGGNQPQHF | TGTGCCAGTATTGGGGTCGGTGGCAATCAGCCCCAGCATTTT
NA | few | TRBJ1-5 | TRBV7-2 | CASSLAAEGHQHF | TGTGCCAGCAGCTTAGCGGCAGAAGGGCACCAGCATTTT
NA | many | TRBJ1-5 | TRBV18 | CASSQAQGRGQPQHF | TGTGCCAGCTCACAGGCGCAGGGCCGGGGTCAGCCCCAGCATTTT
NA | many | TRBJ2-1 | TRBV7-2 | CASSLVYLYEQFF | TGTGCCAGCAGCTTAGTCTATTTGTATGAGCAGTTCTTC
NA | few | TRBJ2-1 | TRBV6-2/TRBV6-3 | CASSYSSDEQFF | TGTGCCAGCAGTTACTCCTCGGATGAGCAGTTCTTC
TRBD2 | few | TRBJ2-3 | TRBV7-6 | CASSGGLAGYNTQYF | TGTGCCAGCAGCGGAGGACTAGCGGGATACAATACGCAGTATTTT
TRBD1 | few | TRBJ2-5 | TRBV10-3 | CAIKGQGASETQYF | TGTGCCATCAAAGGACAGGGGGCATCAGAGACCCAGTACTTC
NA | few | TRBJ2-1 | TRBV27 | CASSYRGNEQFF | TGTGCCAGCAGTTATCGGGGTAATGAGCAGTTCTTC
TRBD1 | NA | TRBJ1-2 | TRBV5-6 | CASSRGTGLFYGYTF | TGTGCCAGCAGCCGCGGGACAGGGTTATTCTATGGCTACACCTTC
TRBD1 | NA | TRBJ1-1 | TRBV6-5 | CASSAGQGVSEAFF | TGTGCCAGCAGTGCTGGACAGGGCGTATCTGAAGCTTTCTTT
NA | NA | TRBJ2-1 | TRBV11-2 | CASSRTAMTYNEQFF | TGTGCCAGCAGCAGGACCGCAATGACATACAATGAGCAGTTCTTC
NA | many | TRBJ2-2 | TRBV11-2 | CASSTLNTGELFF | TGTGCCAGCAGCACCCTGAACACCGGGGAGCTGTTTTTT
TRBD2 | few | TRBJ2-7 | TRBV7-9 | CASSLTGLAGSPYEQYF | TGTGCCAGCAGCTTAACGGGACTAGCGGGTTCCCCCTACGAGCAGTACTTC
TRBD2 | NA | TRBJ2-1 | TRBV19 | CASSGRAGSVGEQFF | TGTGCCAGTAGTGGGCGAGCGGGATCAGTCGGTGAGCAGTTCTTC
TRBD1 | few | TRBJ1-5 | TRBV6-5 | CASSYNQGAGQPQHF | TGTGCCAGCAGTTACAACCAGGGGGCAGGTCAGCCCCAGCATTTT
NA | NA | TRBJ2-2 | TRBV15 | CATSRARQVTGELFF | TGTGCCACCAGCAGAGCTCGGCAGGTCACCGGGGAGCTGTTTTTT
NA | NA | TRBJ2-1 | TRBV6-2/TRBV6-3 | CASRSQALDEQFF | TGTGCCAGCAGAAGCCAAGCCCTCGATGAGCAGTTCTTC
NA | NA | TRBJ2-7 | TRBV3-1 | CASSQDWGPGEQYF | TGTGCCAGCAGCCAAGATTGGGGTCCGGGAGAGCAGTACTTC
NA | few | TRBJ1-5 | TRBV28 | CASGRTVYQPQHF | TGTGCCAGCGGGCGCACGGTCTATCAGCCCCAGCATTTT